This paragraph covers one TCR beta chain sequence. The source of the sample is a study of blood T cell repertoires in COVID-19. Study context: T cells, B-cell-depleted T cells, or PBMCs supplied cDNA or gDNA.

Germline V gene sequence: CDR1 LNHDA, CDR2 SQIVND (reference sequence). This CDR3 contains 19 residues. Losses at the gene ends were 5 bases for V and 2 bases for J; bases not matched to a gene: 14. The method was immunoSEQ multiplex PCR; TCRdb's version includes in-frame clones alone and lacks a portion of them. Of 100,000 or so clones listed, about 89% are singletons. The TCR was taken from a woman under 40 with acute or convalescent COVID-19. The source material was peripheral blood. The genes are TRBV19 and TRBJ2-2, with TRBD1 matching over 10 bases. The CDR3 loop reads CASSARRQGAIFNTGELFF. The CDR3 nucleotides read TGTGCCAGTAGTGCTCGCCGACAGGGGGCGATTTTTAACACCGGGGAGCTGTTTTTT.